This T cell receptor beta chain was identified in a study of blood T cell repertoires in COVID-19 (dated by TCRdb to between 2020 and 2021). As for the study more broadly: The collaborator samples originated in the United States, Italy and Spain and spanned the acute and convalescent phases of COVID-19. The material from the prospective study consisted of cDNA or gDNA derived from T cells, B-cell-depleted T cells, or PBMCs. The repertoires were made available in a free public database intended to serve as a resource for research on the immune response to SARS-CoV-2. Deeply sampled blood TCRbeta repertoires from subjects exposed to, actively infected with, or recovered from COVID-19 were included in the dataset. Where HLA class I and class II types were available, the types were taken from metadata supplied by the sample provider, not from assay-based typing. A de-identified subject ID, COVID-19 status, age in years and sex were almost always included in the sample metadata. The samples were drawn from the first 160 participants of the ongoing ImmuneRACE study and from under 1,500 subjects provided by 6 global collaborators. Broad study findings and their caveats: The quantity of clinical and demographic metadata differed by source and by participant and was supplied without curation.

Taken from the germline V gene (reference sequence), the CDR1 and CDR2 loops are WNHNN and SYGVQD. The CDR3 numbers 18 residues from cysteine through phenylalanine. The read is trimmed to its CDR3 DNA, 54 bases read in frame from base 1. The V end gives up 6 bases and the J end 3 bases, leaving 13 bases in the junction not matched to a gene. Whole blood was collected in K2EDTA tubes by collaborating institutions according to the institutions' own protocols. For TCRbeta analysis, collaborators shipped samples as frozen whole blood, isolated PBMCs, or DNA extracted from either of those sample types. TCRbeta CDR3 regions were amplified from genomic DNA by means of the immunoSEQ Assay, a bias-controlled multiplex PCR. The published analysis was carried out like this. Within the assay, amplification of reference gene primers was used to estimate how many nucleated cells each sample contained. To quantify the absolute abundance of each unique TCRbeta CDR3 rearrangement, sequence reads were collapsed and filtered. Productive Simpson clonality was computed per sample as the square root of Simpson's diversity index over productive rearrangements. What TCRdb holds here is the immuneACCESS table cut down to in-frame rearrangements. Part of the clones is not present; checked against another copy, under half of the missing clones reflect an unresolved V gene, and the others are unexplained. The V and J calls and clone size are taken from that table; D and trimming were inferred from the DNA. Across this sample there are approximately 90,000 clones, with 65% to 90% seen only once. The ten largest clones capture roughly 7.2% of the sample.

About this clone: Its antigen is unknown. One base away there is no much larger clone; base qualities are not given.

The V gene is TRBV10-1 and the J gene is TRBJ2-1; TRBD2 fits 11 bases in the junction. The clonotype comes from a man aged 55-75 years with acute or convalescent COVID-19. Sequences were obtained from peripheral blood. The sequenced DNA is TGCGCCAGCAGCCAGGGCCAGGCTAGCGGGGGGATCTACAATGAGCAGTTCTTC. It translates as CASSQGQASGGIYNEQFF.